Shown below are 2 T cell receptor beta chains from a single sample sequenced in a study of T cell changes during pregnancy in multiple sclerosis. Profiling relied on immunoSEQ multiplex PCR, and the TCRdb table lists in-frame clones only, not all of them. The sample has around 32,000 clones, approximately 90% seen once. The starting material was CD8+ T cells from peripheral blood mononuclear cells, obtained in the third trimester of pregnancy. These receptors all stem from a female donor with multiple sclerosis, enrolled in a pregnancy study.

The J gene is TRBJ2-5, the V gene TRBV6-1, with a possible D match to TRBD2 (7 bases). V was shortened by 1 base and J by 9 bases, with 21 bases between the two germline ends. The CDR3 is 16 amino acids. From germline, CDR1 is MNHNS and CDR2 SASEGT. CDR3 amino acids: CASSEEGGAGNWAQYF. In nucleotides, the CDR3 is TGTGCCAGCAGTGAAGAGGGGGGGGCCGGGAATTGGGCCCAGTACTTC.

This clone has only one observation. This chain uses TRBV15 with TRBJ2-7, with D unresolved. CDR3 length equals 14 residues. Germline CDR1 is LNHNV and CDR2 is YYDKDF (reference sequence). The V gene lost 8 bases and the J gene lost 2 bases, with 16 bases spanning the gap. As DNA, the CDR3 is TGTGCCACCCGCTCCGGCAGCCTAGCCTACGAGCAGTACTTC. Translating gives CATRSGSLAYEQYF.